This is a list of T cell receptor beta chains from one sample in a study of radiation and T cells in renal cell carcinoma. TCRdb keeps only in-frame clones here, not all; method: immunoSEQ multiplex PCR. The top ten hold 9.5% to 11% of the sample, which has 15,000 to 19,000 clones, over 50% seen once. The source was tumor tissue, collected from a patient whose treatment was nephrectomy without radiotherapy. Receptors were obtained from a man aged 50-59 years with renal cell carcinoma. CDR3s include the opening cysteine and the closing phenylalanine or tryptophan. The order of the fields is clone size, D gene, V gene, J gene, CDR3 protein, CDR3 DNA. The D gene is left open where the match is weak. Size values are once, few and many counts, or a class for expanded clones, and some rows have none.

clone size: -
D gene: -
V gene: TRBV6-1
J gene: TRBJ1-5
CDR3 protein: CASRGDTDNQPQHF
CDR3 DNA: TGTGCCAGCAGAGGGGACACGGATAATCAGCCCCAGCATTTT

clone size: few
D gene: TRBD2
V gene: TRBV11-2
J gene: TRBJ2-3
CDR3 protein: CASGLADTDTQYF
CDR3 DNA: TGTGCCAGCGGGCTAGCGGACACAGATACGCAGTATTTT

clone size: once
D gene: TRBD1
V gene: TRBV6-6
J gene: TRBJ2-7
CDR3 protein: CASSYTGTGDEQYF
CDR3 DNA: TGTGCCAGCAGTTACACTGGGACAGGGGACGAGCAGTACTTC

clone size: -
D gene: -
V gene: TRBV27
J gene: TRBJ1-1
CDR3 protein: CASRTLGNTEAFF
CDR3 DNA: TGTGCCAGCAGGACTCTTGGTAACACTGAAGCTTTCTTT

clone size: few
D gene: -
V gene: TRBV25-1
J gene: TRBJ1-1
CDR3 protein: CASSEGRMNTEAFF
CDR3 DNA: TGTGCCAGCAGTGAAGGACGGATGAACACTGAAGCTTTCTTT

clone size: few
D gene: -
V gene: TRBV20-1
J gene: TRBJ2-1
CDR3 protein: CSATRGGEQFF
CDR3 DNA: TGCAGTGCTACTCGAGGGGGTGAGCAGTTCTTC

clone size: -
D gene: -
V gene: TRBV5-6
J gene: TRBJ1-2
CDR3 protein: CASSLSAHGYTF
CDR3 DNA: TGTGCCAGCAGCTTATCGGCCCATGGCTACACCTTC

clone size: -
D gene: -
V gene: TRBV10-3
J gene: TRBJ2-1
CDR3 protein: CAISGQYNEQFF
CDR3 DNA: TGTGCCATCAGTGGTCAGTACAATGAGCAGTTCTTC

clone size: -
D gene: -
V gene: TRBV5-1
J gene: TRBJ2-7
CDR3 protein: CASREGYHSSYEQYF
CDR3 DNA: TGCGCCAGCCGCGAGGGGTACCATTCCTCCTACGAGCAGTACTTC

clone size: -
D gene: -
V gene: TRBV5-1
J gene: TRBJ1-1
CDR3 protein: CASSSSWEAFF
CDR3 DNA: TGCGCCAGCAGCTCGTCGTGGGAAGCTTTCTTT

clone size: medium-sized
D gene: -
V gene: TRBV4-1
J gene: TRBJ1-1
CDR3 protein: CASSQDQGAEAFF
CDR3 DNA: TGCGCCAGCAGCCAAGATCAGGGTGCTGAAGCTTTCTTT

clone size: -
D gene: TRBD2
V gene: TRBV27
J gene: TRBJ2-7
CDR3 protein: CASSFGTSGSYEQYF
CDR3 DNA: TGTGCCAGCAGTTTCGGGACTAGCGGATCCTACGAGCAGTACTTC

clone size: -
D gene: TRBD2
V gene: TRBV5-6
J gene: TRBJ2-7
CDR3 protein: CASSLREVASYEQYF
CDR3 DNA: TGTGCCAGCAGCTTGCGGGAGGTCGCCTCCTACGAGCAGTACTTC

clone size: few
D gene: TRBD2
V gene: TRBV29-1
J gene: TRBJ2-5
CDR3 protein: CSVDPSGGETQYF
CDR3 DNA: TGCAGCGTTGATCCTAGCGGGGGGGAGACCCAGTACTTC

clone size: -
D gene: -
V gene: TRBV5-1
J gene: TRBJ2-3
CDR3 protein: CASSSVGSTDTQYF
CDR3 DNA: TGCGCCAGCAGCTCGGTCGGGAGCACAGATACGCAGTATTTT

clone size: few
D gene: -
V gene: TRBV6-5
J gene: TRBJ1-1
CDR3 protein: CASSYSPGGDTEAFF
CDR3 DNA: TGTGCCAGCAGTTACTCCCCGGGGGGGGACACTGAAGCTTTCTTT

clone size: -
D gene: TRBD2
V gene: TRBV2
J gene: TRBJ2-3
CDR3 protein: CASSENGGGPPDTQYF
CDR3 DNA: TGTGCCAGCAGTGAGAATGGGGGAGGGCCCCCAGATACGCAGTATTTT

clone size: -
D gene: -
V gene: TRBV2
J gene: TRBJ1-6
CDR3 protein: CASSSGFSHSPLHF
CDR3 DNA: TGTGCCAGCAGTTCCGGGTTTTCCCATTCACCCCTCCACTTT

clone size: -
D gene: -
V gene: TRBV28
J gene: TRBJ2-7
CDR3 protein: CASSLVGGGLYEQYF
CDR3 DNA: TGTGCCAGCAGTTTGGTGGGTGGGGGGTTATACGAGCAGTACTTC

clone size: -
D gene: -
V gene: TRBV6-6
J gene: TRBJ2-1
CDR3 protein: CASTEGYNEQFF
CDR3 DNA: TGTGCCAGCACAGAGGGTTACAATGAGCAGTTCTTC

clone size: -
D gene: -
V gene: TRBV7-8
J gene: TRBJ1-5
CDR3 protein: CASSLEGQPQHF
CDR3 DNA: TGTGCCAGCAGCTTAGAGGGGCAGCCCCAGCATTTT

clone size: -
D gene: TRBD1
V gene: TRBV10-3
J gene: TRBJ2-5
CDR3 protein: CAISELGQGEQETQYF
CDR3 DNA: TGTGCCATCAGTGAGTTAGGACAGGGGGAACAAGAGACCCAGTACTTC

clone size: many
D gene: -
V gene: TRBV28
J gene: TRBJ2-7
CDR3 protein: CASVGGEQYF
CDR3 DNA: TGTGCCAGCGTTGGGGGGGAGCAGTACTTC

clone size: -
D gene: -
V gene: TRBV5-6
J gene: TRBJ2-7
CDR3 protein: CASSSDSVEQYF
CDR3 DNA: TGTGCCAGCAGCTCGGACAGTGTCGAGCAGTACTTC

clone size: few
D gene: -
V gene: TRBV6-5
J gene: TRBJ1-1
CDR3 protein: CASSYSPGVTEAFF
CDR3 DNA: TGTGCCAGCAGTTACAGTCCGGGTGTCACTGAAGCTTTCTTT

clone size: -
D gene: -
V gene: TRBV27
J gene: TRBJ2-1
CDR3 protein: CASSLSQVAEQFF
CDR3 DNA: TGTGCCAGCAGTTTATCACAGGTCGCGGAGCAGTTCTTC

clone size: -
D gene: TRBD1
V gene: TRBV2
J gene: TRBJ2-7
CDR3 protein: CASRPQGALSYEQYF
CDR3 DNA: TGTGCCAGCAGACCACAGGGGGCCCTCTCCTACGAGCAGTACTTC

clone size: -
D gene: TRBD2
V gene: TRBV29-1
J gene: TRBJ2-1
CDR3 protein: CSAAAGSGNEQFF
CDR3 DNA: TGCAGCGCGGCAGCGGGGTCTGGGAATGAGCAGTTCTTC

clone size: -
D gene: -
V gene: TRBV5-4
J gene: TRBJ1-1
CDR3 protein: CASSPRDVGEAFF
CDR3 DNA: TGTGCCAGCAGCCCCCGGGACGTGGGTGAAGCTTTCTTT

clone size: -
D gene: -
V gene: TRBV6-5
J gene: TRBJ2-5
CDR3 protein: CASSYSRAQPQETQYF
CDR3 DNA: TGTGCCAGCAGTTACTCGAGAGCCCAACCGCAAGAGACCCAGTACTTC

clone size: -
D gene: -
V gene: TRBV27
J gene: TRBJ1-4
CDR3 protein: CASSSAGVGEKLFF
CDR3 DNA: TGTGCCAGCAGTTCAGCAGGGGTGGGAGAAAAACTGTTTTTT

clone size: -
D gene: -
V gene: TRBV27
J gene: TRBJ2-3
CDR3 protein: CASSFWGLTDTQYF
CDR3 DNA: TGTGCCAGCAGTTTCTGGGGGCTTACAGATACGCAGTATTTT

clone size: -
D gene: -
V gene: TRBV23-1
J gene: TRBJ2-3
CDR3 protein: CASSQVGGTDTQYF
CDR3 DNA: TGCGCCAGCAGTCAAGTGGGGGGCACAGATACGCAGTATTTT

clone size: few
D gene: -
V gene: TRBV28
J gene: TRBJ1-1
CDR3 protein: CASNYGTEAFF
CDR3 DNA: TGTGCCAGCAATTACGGTACTGAAGCTTTCTTT

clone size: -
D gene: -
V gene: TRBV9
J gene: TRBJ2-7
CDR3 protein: CASSVGVLGRNEQYF
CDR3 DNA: TGTGCCAGCAGCGTAGGGGTCTTGGGAAGGAACGAGCAGTACTTC

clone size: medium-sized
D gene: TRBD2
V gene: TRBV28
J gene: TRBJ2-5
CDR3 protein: CASSLWLAGPMYF
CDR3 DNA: TGTGCCAGCAGTTTATGGCTAGCGGGGCCCATGTACTTC

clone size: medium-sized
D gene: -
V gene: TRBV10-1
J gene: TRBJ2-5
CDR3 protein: CASSESGGQETQYF
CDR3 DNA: TGCGCCAGCAGTGAGTCGGGTGGACAAGAGACCCAGTACTTC

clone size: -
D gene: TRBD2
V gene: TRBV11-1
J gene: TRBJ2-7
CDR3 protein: CASSSGTSGKKYF
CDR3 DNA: TGTGCCAGCAGCTCCGGGACTAGCGGGAAGAAGTACTTC

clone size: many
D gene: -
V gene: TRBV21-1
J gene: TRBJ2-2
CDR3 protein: CAAADRGKSGELFF
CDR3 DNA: TGTGCCGCAGCGGATAGGGGGAAGTCCGGGGAGCTGTTTTTT

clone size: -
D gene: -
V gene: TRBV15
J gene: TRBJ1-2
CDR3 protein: CATSRAQGFLGGYTF
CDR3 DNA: TGTGCCACCAGCAGAGCGCAGGGGTTTTTGGGTGGCTACACCTTC

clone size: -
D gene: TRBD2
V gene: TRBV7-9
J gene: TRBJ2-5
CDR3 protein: CASSFTGLAGGQETQYF
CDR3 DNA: TGTGCCAGCAGCTTTACGGGACTAGCGGGGGGTCAAGAGACCCAGTACTTC

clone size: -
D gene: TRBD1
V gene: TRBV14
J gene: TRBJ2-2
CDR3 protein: CASSHTAGGPGELFF
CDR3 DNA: TGTGCCAGCAGCCATACCGCAGGGGGACCCGGGGAGCTGTTTTTT

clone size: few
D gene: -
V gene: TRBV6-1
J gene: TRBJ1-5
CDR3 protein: CASRLDRNSNQPQHF
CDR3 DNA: TGTGCCAGCAGGTTAGACAGGAATAGCAATCAGCCCCAGCATTTT

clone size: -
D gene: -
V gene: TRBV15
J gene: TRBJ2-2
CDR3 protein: CATSRLTATTGELFF
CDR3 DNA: TGTGCCACCAGCAGACTTACGGCAACCACCGGGGAGCTGTTTTTT

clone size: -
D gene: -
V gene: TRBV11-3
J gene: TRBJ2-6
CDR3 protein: CASSSLDRWSSGANVLTF
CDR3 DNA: TGTGCCAGCAGCTCCTTAGACAGGTGGAGCTCTGGGGCCAACGTCCTGACTTTC

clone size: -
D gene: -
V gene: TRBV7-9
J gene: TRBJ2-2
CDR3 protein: CASSLVTMNTGELFF
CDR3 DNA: TGTGCCAGCAGCTTGGTGACAATGAACACCGGGGAGCTGTTTTTT

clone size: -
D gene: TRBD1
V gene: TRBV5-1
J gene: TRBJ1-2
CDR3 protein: CASGSLPGQSNYGYTF
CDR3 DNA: TGCGCCAGCGGGTCCTTACCGGGACAGAGTAACTATGGCTACACCTTC

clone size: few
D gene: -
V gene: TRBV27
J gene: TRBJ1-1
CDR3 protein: CASSLWGTKEAFF
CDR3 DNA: TGTGCCAGCAGTTTATGGGGGACAAAGGAAGCTTTCTTT

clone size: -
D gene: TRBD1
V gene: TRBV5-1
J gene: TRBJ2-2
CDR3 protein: CASSLAGAGGPGELFF
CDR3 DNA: TGCGCCAGCAGCTTGGCCGGGGCAGGGGGCCCCGGGGAGCTGTTTTTT